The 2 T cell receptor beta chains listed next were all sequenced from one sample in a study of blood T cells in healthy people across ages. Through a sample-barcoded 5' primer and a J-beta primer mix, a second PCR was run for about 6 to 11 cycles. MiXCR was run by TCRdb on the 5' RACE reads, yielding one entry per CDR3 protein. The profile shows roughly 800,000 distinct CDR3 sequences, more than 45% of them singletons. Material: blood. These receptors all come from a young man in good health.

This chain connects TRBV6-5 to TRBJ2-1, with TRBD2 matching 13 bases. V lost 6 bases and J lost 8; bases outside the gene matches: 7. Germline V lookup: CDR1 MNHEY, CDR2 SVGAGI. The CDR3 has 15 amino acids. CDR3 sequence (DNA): TGTGCCAGCAGGTTACTAGCGGGAGGGTACGATGAGCAGTTCTTC. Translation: CASRLLAGGYDEQFF.

DNA of the CDR3: TGCAGTGTCAACAGAGGCGGGATGGGTGGCTACACCTTC. It yields the protein CSVNRGGMGGYTF. V and J are TRBV20-1 and TRBJ1-2; D call uncertain. Trimming cost V 7 bases and J 7 bases, with 19 bases left between them. The V gene's germline CDR1 is DFQATT and CDR2 SNEGSKA (reference sequence). This CDR3 has 13 amino acids.